This T cell receptor beta chain appears in the sequencing data of a study of PD-1 blockade in classical Hodgkin lymphoma. Study summary: Intravenous infusions of nivolumab 3 mg/kg reached patients every 2 weeks. Study-level findings and limits: Complete responders matched newly diagnosed patients in baseline diversity.

TCRdb's table, derived via immunoSEQ multiplex PCR, lists solely in-frame clones and lacks some. Found here are approximately 15,000 clones, 82% of them singletons; the top ten hold 27%. Every patient experienced relapse after autologous stem cell transplantation, and brentuximab vedotin exposure varied. In germline, CDR1 is SGHNT, CDR2 YYREEE (reference sequence). The CDR3 is made up of 12 amino acids. Trimming took off 0 bases at V and 6 bases at J, with 6 bases between the two ends. As concerns this clone: Its antigen is as yet unknown.

This specimen was peripheral blood mononuclear cells (PBMCs), taken before the second cycle of nivolumab. The TCR was taken from a human donor with classical Hodgkin lymphoma. V gene TRBV5-4 combines with J gene TRBJ1-2; D unclear. CDR3 in amino acids: CASSLGANGYTF. The DNA for the CDR3 is TGTGCCAGCAGCTTGGGGGCTAATGGCTACACCTTC.